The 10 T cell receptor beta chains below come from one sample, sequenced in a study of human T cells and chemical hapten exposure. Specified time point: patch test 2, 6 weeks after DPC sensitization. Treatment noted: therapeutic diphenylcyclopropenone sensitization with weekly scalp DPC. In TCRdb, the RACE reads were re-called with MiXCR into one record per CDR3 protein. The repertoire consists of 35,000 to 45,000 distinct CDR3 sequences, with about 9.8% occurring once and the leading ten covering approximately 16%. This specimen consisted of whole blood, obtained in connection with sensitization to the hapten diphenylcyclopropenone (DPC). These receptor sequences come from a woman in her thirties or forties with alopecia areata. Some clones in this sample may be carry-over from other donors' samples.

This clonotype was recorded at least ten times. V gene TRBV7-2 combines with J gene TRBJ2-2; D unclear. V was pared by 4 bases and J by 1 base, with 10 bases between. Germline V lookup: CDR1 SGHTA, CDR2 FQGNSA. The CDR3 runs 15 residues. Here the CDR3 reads CASSWGSGNTGELFF. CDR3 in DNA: TGTGCCAGCAGCTGGGGTTCGGGGAACACCGGGGAGCTGTTTTTT.

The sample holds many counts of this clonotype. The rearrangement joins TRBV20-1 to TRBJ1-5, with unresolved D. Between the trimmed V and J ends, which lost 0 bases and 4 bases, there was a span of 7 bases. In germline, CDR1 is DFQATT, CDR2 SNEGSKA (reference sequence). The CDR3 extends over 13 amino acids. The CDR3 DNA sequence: TGCAGTGCTAGAGACCTCGAGAATCAGCCCCAGCATTTT. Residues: CSARDLENQPQHF.

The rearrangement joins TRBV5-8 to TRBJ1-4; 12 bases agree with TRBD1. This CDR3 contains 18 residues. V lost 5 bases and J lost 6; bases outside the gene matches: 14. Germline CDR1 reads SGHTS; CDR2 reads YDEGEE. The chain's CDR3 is CASSQPPGQGAVYEKLFF. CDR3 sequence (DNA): TGTGCCAGCAGTCAACCGCCGGGACAGGGGGCAGTATATGAAAAACTGTTTTTT.

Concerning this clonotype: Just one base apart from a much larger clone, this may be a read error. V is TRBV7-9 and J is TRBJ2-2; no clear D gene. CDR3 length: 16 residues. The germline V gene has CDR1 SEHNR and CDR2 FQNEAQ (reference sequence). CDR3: CASSPQQVVGTRELFF. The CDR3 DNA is TGTGCCAGCAGCCCCCAGCAAGTAGTCGGCACCAGGGAGCTGTTTTTT.

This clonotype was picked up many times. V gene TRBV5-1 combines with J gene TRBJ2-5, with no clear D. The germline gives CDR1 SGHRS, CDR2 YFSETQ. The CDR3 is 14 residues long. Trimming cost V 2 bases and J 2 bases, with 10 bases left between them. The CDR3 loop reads CASSFSPLQETQYF. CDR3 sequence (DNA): TGCGCCAGCAGCTTTAGCCCTTTACAAGAGACCCAGTACTTC.

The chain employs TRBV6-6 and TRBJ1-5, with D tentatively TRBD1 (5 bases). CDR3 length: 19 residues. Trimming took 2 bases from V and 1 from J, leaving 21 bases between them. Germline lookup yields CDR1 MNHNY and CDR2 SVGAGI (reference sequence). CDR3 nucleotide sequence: TGTGCCAGCAGTTACCAAACAAGGACGGACACATTGAGCAATCAGCCCCAGCATTTT. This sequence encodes CASSYQTRTDTLSNQPQHF.

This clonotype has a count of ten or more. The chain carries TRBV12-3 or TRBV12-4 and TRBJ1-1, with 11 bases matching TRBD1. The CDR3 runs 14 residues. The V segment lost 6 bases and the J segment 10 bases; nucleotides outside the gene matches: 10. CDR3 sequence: CASSPRTGGVRAFF. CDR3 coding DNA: TGTGCCAGCAGCCCCCGGACAGGGGGCGTAAGAGCTTTCTTT.

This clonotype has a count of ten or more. CDR3 protein: CASSATSRGNTEAFF. In nucleotides, the CDR3 is TGTGCCAGCAGCGCCACTTCCAGGGGGAACACTGAAGCTTTCTTT. The rearrangement uses TRBV7-6 and TRBJ1-1; D might be TRBD1 (6 bases). Germline CDR1 SGHVS, CDR2 FNYEAQ. The CDR3 has 15 amino acids. The ends were cut back, 5 bases at V and 1 base at J, with 14 bases in the middle. The full variable domain, rest sourced from reference TRBV7-6 and TRBJ1-1, is GAGVSQSPRYKVTKRGQDVALRCDPISGHVSLYWYRQALGQGPEFLTYFNYEAQQDKSGLPNDRFSAERPEGSISTLTIQRTEQRDSAMYRCASSATSRGNTEAFFGQGTRLTVV.

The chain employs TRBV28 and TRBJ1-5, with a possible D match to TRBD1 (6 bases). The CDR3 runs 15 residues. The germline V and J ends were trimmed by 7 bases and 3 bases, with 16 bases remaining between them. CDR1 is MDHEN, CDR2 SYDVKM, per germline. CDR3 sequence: CASTPAGQSNQPQHF. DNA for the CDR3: TGTGCCAGCACCCCAGCCGGACAGTCCAATCAGCCCCAGCATTTT. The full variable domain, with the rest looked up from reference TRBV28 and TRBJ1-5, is DVKVTQSSRYLVKRTGEKVFLECVQDMDHENMFWYRQDPGLGLRLIYFSYDVKMKEKGDIPEGYSVSREKKERFSLILESASTNQTSMYLCASTPAGQSNQPQHFGDGTRLSIL.

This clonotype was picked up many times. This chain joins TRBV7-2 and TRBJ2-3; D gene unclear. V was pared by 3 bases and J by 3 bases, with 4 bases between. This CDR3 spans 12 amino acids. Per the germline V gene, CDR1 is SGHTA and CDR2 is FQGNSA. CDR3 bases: TGTGCCAGCAGCTTGCAGACAGATACGCAGTATTTT. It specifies CASSLQTDTQYF. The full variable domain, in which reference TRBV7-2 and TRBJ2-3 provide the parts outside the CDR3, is GAGVSQSPSNKVTEKGKDVELRCDPISGHTALYWYRQSLGQGLEFLIYFQGNSAPDKSGLPSDRFSAERTGGSVSTLTIQRTQQEDSAVYLCASSLQTDTQYFGPGTRLTVL.